The 4 T cell receptor beta chains below were found in one sample sequenced in a study of CD8+ T cells in alopecia areata. Treatment here: oral pan-JAK inhibitor, 5-10 mg twice daily. The sequencing template was cDNA reverse transcribed from extracted RNA. Produced via immunoSEQ multiplex PCR; TCRdb's table is partial and in-frame only. The sample lists 87,000 or so clones; around 71% were seen once. The material sequenced was CD8+ T cells sorted from blood, taken between weeks 43 and 45, from a patient treated with tofacitinib. Receptors originate from a human donor with alopecia areata.

The chain employs TRBV19 and TRBJ1-6; TRBD1 matches at 7 bases. Germline loops: CDR1 LNHDA, CDR2 SQIVND (reference sequence). Trimming took 8 bases from V and 14 from J; bases not matched to a gene: 9. The CDR3 has 12 amino acids. The chain's CDR3 is CASGDSPLALHF. Written as DNA, the CDR3 is TGTGCCAGTGGGGACAGCCCTTTGGCCCTCCACTTT. The full variable domain, in which reference TRBV19 and TRBJ1-6 provide the parts outside the CDR3, is DGGITQSPKYLFRKEGQNVTLSCEQNLNHDAMYWYRQDPGQGLRLIYYSQIVNDFQKGDIAEGYSVSREKKESFPLTVTSAQKNPTAFYLCASGDSPLALHFGNGTRLTVT.

A few counts support this clone. The rearrangement links TRBV29-1 to TRBJ2-3; D might be TRBD1 (6 bases). CDR1 and CDR2 from the germline V gene are SQVTM and ANQGSEA. This CDR3 region has 13 residues. Deletions cut 6 bases from V and 2 bases from J, with 12 bases between. CDR3 coding DNA: TGCAGCGTCCGGAGACAGGACACAGATACGCAGTATTTT. Its translation is CSVRRQDTDTQYF.

The genes are TRBV13 and TRBJ2-1; maybe TRBD1 (5 bases). V dropped 4 bases and J dropped 10 bases, with 23 bases sitting between them. CDR3 length: 16 amino acids. Germline V gives CDR1 PRHDT, CDR2 FYEKMQ (reference sequence). This chain's CDR3 is CASSSLPGPQGEEQFF. The CDR3 DNA reads as TGTGCCAGCAGCTCACTTCCGGGCCCTCAGGGCGAGGAGCAGTTCTTC.

A few counts support this clone. CDR3 residues: CASSQEVGAGTLHF. DNA for the CDR3: TGCGCCAGCAGCCAAGAGGTCGGGGCGGGGACCCTCCACTTT. This rearrangement joins TRBV4-3 to TRBJ1-6; possibly TRBD1 for D (5 bases). V lost 0 bases and J 14 bases, leaving 14 bases between the germline ends. Germline CDR1 LGHNA, CDR2 YSLEER. This CDR3 has 14 amino acids.